This entry concerns a single T cell receptor (beta chain). These data belong to a study of siplizumab effects on memory and regulatory T cells. The CDR3 consists of 17 residues. V lost 1 base, J lost 0 bases, and 15 bases lay in between. The germline V gene has CDR1 LGHNT and CDR2 FRNRAP. The repertoire was sequenced with immunoSEQ multiplex PCR; TCRdb's copy has only in-frame clones and lacks some. The sample lists over 100,000 clones; 93% were seen once. The receptor's source is a human donor in good health. The sample taken for sequencing was Tregs sorted from blood. V and J are TRBV12-5 and TRBJ1-1; unclear D gene. The CDR3 nucleotides are TGTGCTAGTGGTTTGGCCCCTCTTGGCAGCATGAACACTGAAGCTTTCTTT. This translates into CASGLAPLGSMNTEAFF.